These 27 T cell receptor beta chains originate from one sample sequenced in a study of blood T cell repertoires in COVID-19. Sequencing used immunoSEQ multiplex PCR; TCRdb keeps in-frame clones, though not all of them. This sample has roughly 180,000 clones, with approximately 82% found just once. Input material: PBMCs or T cells enriched from blood (not recorded which). These TCRs come from a woman in her 50s who had recovered from COVID-19.

The chain is built from TRBV24-1 and TRBJ2-4; 7 nucleotides line up with TRBD2. With V trimmed by 6 bases and J by 5 bases, 3 bases remained unmatched. Germline CDR1 is KGHDR and CDR2 is SFDVKD. The CDR3 runs 13 residues. The CDR3 here is CATSRAGENIQYF. CDR3 DNA: TGTGCCACCAGTAGGGCGGGGGAAAACATTCAGTACTTC.

This chain links TRBV7-9 with TRBJ1-4; D ambiguous. Germline values: CDR1 SEHNR, CDR2 FQNEAQ (reference sequence). The CDR3 sequence is 15 residues long. The ends were cut back, 6 bases at V and 12 bases at J, with 23 bases in the middle. DNA of the CDR3: TGTGCCAGCAGTATAGCCCAGAACTCGCTTTTGGAACTGTTTTTT. Translated, it gives CASSIAQNSLLELFF.

J is TRBJ2-3 and V is TRBV9; 7 nucleotides agree with TRBD2. Germline V gene lookup returns CDR1 SGDLS and CDR2 YYNGEE. The CDR3 runs 17 residues. The J segment lost 1 base and the V segment lost 3 bases, leaving 11 bases of the junction unmatched. CDR3 DNA: TGTGCCAGCAGCGCCTCCACGGCTAGCGGACGCACAGATACGCAGTATTTT. Translation gives CASSASTASGRTDTQYF.

The gene calls are TRBV25-1 and TRBJ1-2, with TRBD1 matching 10 bases. After removal of 3 bases from V and 7 bases from J, the junction contained 8 bases not matched to a gene. CDR3 length equals 15 residues. Germline V gene data show CDR1 as MGHDK and CDR2 as SYGVNS. This CDR3 reads CASSEETGGASGYTF. The DNA for the CDR3 is TGTGCCAGCAGTGAGGAGACAGGGGGCGCGTCTGGCTACACCTTC.

V gene TRBV5-4 combines with J gene TRBJ2-7; D possibly corresponds to TRBD1 (7 bases). The CDR3 runs 13 residues. Germline lookup yields CDR1 SGHNT and CDR2 YYREEE (reference sequence). The V end lost 0 bases, the J end lost 6 bases, and 10 bases lay between the germline ends. The CDR3 DNA is TGTGCCAGCAGCTTGGCCAGGGGGGCCGAGCAGTACGTC. Residues: CASSLARGAEQYV.

This chain joins TRBV7-8 and TRBJ2-3, with 10 bases aligning to TRBD2. Per germline, CDR1 SGHVS and CDR2 FQNEAQ. This CDR3 has 19 residues. With V trimmed by 0 bases and J by 1 base, 10 bases remained unmatched. DNA for the CDR3: TGTGCCAGCAGCTTAGCGTTGGAGCTAGCGGGAGTGGGCACAGATACGCAGTATTTT. Amino acids: CASSLALELAGVGTDTQYF.

This rearrangement joins TRBV11-2 to TRBJ1-2; 11 nucleotides align to TRBD1. The CDR3 covers 16 residues. Germline CDR1 is SGHAT and CDR2 is FQNNGV. After removal of 1 base from V and 4 bases from J, the junction contained 5 bases not matched to a gene. The CDR3 DNA reads TGTGCCAGCAGCTTAGTGGGACAGGGGGGGGTCTATGGCTACACCTTC. It yields the protein CASSLVGQGGVYGYTF.

The chain recombines TRBV13 with TRBJ2-2, with D uncertain. V was trimmed by 5 bases and J by 5 bases, leaving 6 bases between them. This CDR3 has 12 amino acids. Germline-derived CDR1 and CDR2 are PRHDT and FYEKMQ (reference sequence). CDR3 amino acids: CASSPPTGELFF. The CDR3 DNA reads as TGTGCCAGCAGCCCCCCAACCGGGGAGCTGTTTTTT.

The CDR3 loop is CASNSGTANTEAFF. CDR3 sequence (DNA): TGTGCCAGCAATTCCGGGACAGCGAACACTGAAGCTTTCTTT. This chain uses TRBV9 with TRBJ1-1, with 7 bases that match TRBD1. Trimming at V came to 6 bases and at J to 1 base, leaving 6 bases not matched to a gene. CDR1 SGDLS and CDR2 YYNGEE come from the germline V gene. The CDR3 consists of 14 residues.

This clone has just a few counts. The chain has TRBV27 and TRBJ1-5; maybe TRBD1 (5 bases). The CDR3 runs to 14 residues. In germline, CDR1 is MNHEY, CDR2 SMNVEV (reference sequence). The V gene lost 6 bases and the J gene lost 7 bases, with 16 bases spanning the gap. The CDR3 nucleotides are TGTGCCAGCAGGTCGGGGGGGAATCGACAGCCCCAGCATTTT. Protein sequence: CASRSGGNRQPQHF.

This chain connects TRBV27 to TRBJ1-1; 11 nucleotides align to TRBD1. Germline lookup yields CDR1 MNHEY and CDR2 SMNVEV (reference sequence). The CDR3 spans 15 residues. After removal of 6 bases from V and 7 bases from J, the junction contained 10 bases not matched to a gene. Here the CDR3 reads CASRGQGGLKSEAFF. The CDR3 DNA reads TGTGCCAGCAGGGGACAGGGGGGTTTAAAAAGTGAAGCTTTCTTT.

The chain recombines TRBV2 with TRBJ1-1, with a tentative D call TRBD1 (6 bases). V lost 6 bases and J 6 bases, leaving 17 bases between the germline ends. The CDR3 loop spans 14 amino acids. Germline V CDR1 and CDR2: SNHLY, FYNNEI. As DNA, the CDR3 is TGTGCCAGCAGCACTGAACAGGGTGTCGCTGAAGCTTTCTTT. This codes for CASSTEQGVAEAFF.

V and J are TRBV30 and TRBJ1-3; no clear D. The CDR3 is 14 amino acids. Between the trimmed V and J ends, which lost 0 bases and 2 bases, there was a span of 8 bases. Germline V gene lookup returns CDR1 GTSNPN and CDR2 SVGIG (reference sequence). The CDR3 loop is CAWSVRGTGNTIYF. As DNA, the CDR3 is TGTGCCTGGAGTGTGCGAGGGACTGGAAACACCATATATTTT.

V and J are TRBV28 and TRBJ2-7, with 9 bases identical to TRBD2. V lost 4 bases, J lost 3 bases, and 13 bases stayed unmatched. The CDR3 is 17 residues long. Germline V gene lookup returns CDR1 MDHEN and CDR2 SYDVKM. DNA of the CDR3: TGTGCCAGCAGTTCTAGCGGGGCAATTCGGAACTACTACGAGCAGTACGTC. Translated: CASSSSGAIRNYYEQYV.

V usage is TRBV10-2 and J usage is TRBJ1-6; TRBD1 matches at 7 bases. The CDR3 has 15 amino acids. After removal of 0 bases from V and 9 bases from J, the junction contained 5 bases not matched to a gene. Germline V lookup: CDR1 WSHSY, CDR2 SAAADI. CDR3 in amino acids: CASSESGAGGSPLHF. The DNA for the CDR3 is TGCGCCAGCAGTGAGTCGGGGGCAGGGGGTTCACCCCTCCACTTT.

The V call is TRBV19, the J call TRBJ1-5; 10 bases agree with TRBD1. With V trimmed by 7 bases and J by 6 bases, 12 bases remained unmatched. Germline loops: CDR1 LNHDA, CDR2 SQIVND (reference sequence). This CDR3 spans 16 amino acids. CDR3 loop: CASNPPGQGNGQPQHF. The DNA for the CDR3 is TGTGCCAGTAATCCTCCGGGACAGGGGAATGGTCAGCCCCAGCATTTT.

The chain couples TRBV12-3 or TRBV12-4 to TRBJ2-3; D is uncertain. Trimming cost V 6 bases and J 6 bases, with 7 bases left between them. The CDR3 contains 11 residues. The CDR3 sequence is CASRHRDTQYF. In DNA, the CDR3 is TGTGCCAGCAGGCATCGGGATACGCAGTATTTT.

CDR3 residues: CASRGQGGAFF. The CDR3 bases are TGTGCCAGCAGGGGACAGGGGGGAGCTTTCTTT. The rearrangement uses TRBV6-4 and TRBJ1-1, with 11 bases that match TRBD1. CDR3 length: 11 residues. J lost 10 bases, V lost 6 bases, and 1 base had no gene match. Germline V gene data show CDR1 as MRHNA and CDR2 as SNTAGT.

J is TRBJ1-6 and V is TRBV6-6, with 7 bases fitting TRBD1. The CDR3 sequence is 15 residues long. From germline, CDR1 is MNHNY and CDR2 SVGAGI (reference sequence). J lost 7 bases, V lost 2 bases, and 5 bases had no gene match. The CDR3: CASSYRARGNSPLHF. CDR3 DNA sequence: TGTGCCAGCAGTTACCGGGCCAGGGGGAATTCACCCCTCCACTTT.

This chain connects TRBV3-1 (or the pseudogene TRBV3-2) to TRBJ1-3, with unresolved D. Trimming shortened V by 6 bases and J by 0 bases, and 12 bases separated the two germline ends. Germline V gives CDR1 LGHDT, CDR2 YNNKEL (reference sequence). CDR3 length equals 15 residues. CDR3 region: CASSPDGSSGNTIYF. The CDR3 DNA sequence: TGTGCCAGCAGTCCCGACGGGAGCTCTGGAAACACCATATATTTT.

This chain connects TRBV25-1 to TRBJ2-3; D is possibly TRBD1 (6 bases). Trimming removed 3 bases at V and 5 bases at J, with 12 bases between. CDR1 MGHDK and CDR2 SYGVNS come from the germline V gene. The CDR3 is 14 residues long. CDR3 in amino acids: CASSDPPRGDTQYF. CDR3 bases: TGTGCCAGCAGTGACCCTCCCAGGGGAGATACGCAGTATTTT. The full variable domain, with the rest looked up from reference TRBV25-1 and TRBJ2-3, is EADIYQTPRYLVIGTGKKITLECSQTMGHDKMYWYQQDPGMELHLIHYSYGVNSTEKGDLSSESTVSRIRTEHFPLTLESARPSHTSQYLCASSDPPRGDTQYFGPGTRLTVL.

This clone appeared a few times. The gene calls are TRBV18 and TRBJ1-5; D might be TRBD1 (5 bases). The CDR3 has 14 amino acids. Germline CDR1 is KGHSH and CDR2 is LQKENI. Trimming stripped 2 bases from V and 0 bases from J, with 5 bases between. This CDR3 reads CASSPGHSNQPQHF. The CDR3 DNA reads as TGTGCCAGCTCACCAGGACATAGCAATCAGCCCCAGCATTTT.

CDR3 DNA sequence: TGTGCCAGCAGCTCCGGGACAGGGGACTACGAGCAGTACGTC. Translation: CASSSGTGDYEQYV. This chain joins TRBV7-9 and TRBJ2-7; TRBD1 matches at 10 bases. V gave up 4 bases and J gave up 3 bases; unmatched junction bases: 3. Germline assignment: CDR1 SEHNR and CDR2 FQNEAQ (reference sequence). There are 14 residues in the CDR3.

This clone was counted once. The rearrangement uses TRBV4-1 and TRBJ1-1; TRBD1 matches at 7 bases. V shed 5 bases and J 1 base; nucleotides not matched to a gene: 19. This CDR3 has 19 amino acids. Germline V CDR1 and CDR2: MGHRA, YSYEKL. The CDR3 region has the DNA TGCGCCAGCAGCACCCAACAAGGGACAGTCGATAAGGGGAACACTGAAGCTTTCTTT. Encoded protein: CASSTQQGTVDKGNTEAFF.

This chain connects TRBV6-5 to TRBJ2-3, with D unresolved. The V end was cut by 7 bases, the J end by 2 bases, with 7 bases between. Germline assignment: CDR1 MNHEY and CDR2 SVGAGI. This CDR3 is 12 amino acids long. This CDR3 is CASTLNTDTQYF. CDR3 in DNA: TGTGCCAGCACCCTAAACACAGATACGCAGTATTTT.

This clone was seen only a few times. The same CDR3 is also encoded by other DNA sequences in this sample. This chain connects TRBV18 to TRBJ1-4; no definite D call. This CDR3 is built from 16 residues. V lost 3 bases and J lost 0, with 11 bases in between. CDR1 is KGHSH, CDR2 LQKENI, per germline. This CDR3 is CASSPAWGATNEKLFF. The CDR3 DNA follows: TGTGCCAGCTCACCGGCCTGGGGAGCAACTAATGAAAAACTGTTTTTT.

V is TRBV2 and J is TRBJ1-1; maybe TRBD1 (6 bases). Germline CDR1 is SNHLY and CDR2 is FYNNEI. Trimming left V 6 bases short and J 2 bases short, with 13 bases between. This CDR3 contains 14 residues. The CDR3 coding sequence is TGTGCCAGCAGCTACGGACAGACAAACACTGAAGCTTTCTTT. Amino acids: CASSYGQTNTEAFF.